This paragraph covers one T cell receptor beta chain sequence. The entry originates in a study of blood T cell repertoires in COVID-19. Study-level background: Acute and convalescent COVID-19 samples came from the United States, Italy and Spain. Sources were T cells, B-cell-depleted T cells, or PBMCs; the material itself was cDNA or gDNA.

Germline CDR1 is SGHTA and CDR2 is FQGNSA. CDR3 size: 15 residues. The trim removed 2 bases at V and 3 bases at J, leaving 5 bases unmatched. In the original analysis: Amplification with reference gene primers provided the estimates of nucleated cell counts. This table comes from immunoSEQ multiplex PCR, and its TCRdb copy is limited to in-frame clones, with some not included. The V and J calls and clone size are taken from that table; D and trimming were inferred from the DNA. This sample yields roughly 200,000 clones, of which around nine tenths are seen a single time; 6.5% to 8.5% belongs to the top ten.

Sequenced: peripheral blood. The chain has TRBV7-2 and TRBJ2-7, with 9 positions matching TRBD1. The TCR sequence derives from a man aged 40-55 years with acute or convalescent COVID-19. As DNA, the CDR3 is TGTGCCAGCAGCTTAAGGACAGGGGTCGGCTACGAGCAGTACTTC. This codes for CASSLRTGVGYEQYF.